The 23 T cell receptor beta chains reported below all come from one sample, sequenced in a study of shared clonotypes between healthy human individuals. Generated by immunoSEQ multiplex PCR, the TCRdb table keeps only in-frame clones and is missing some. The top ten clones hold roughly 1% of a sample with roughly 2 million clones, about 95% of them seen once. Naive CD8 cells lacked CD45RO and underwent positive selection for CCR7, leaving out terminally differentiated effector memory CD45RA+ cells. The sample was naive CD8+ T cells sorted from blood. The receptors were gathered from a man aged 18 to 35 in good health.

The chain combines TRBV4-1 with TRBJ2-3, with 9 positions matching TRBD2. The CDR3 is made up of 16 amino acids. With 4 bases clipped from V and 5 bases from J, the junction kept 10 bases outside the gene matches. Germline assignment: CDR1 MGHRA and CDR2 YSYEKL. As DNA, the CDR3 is TGCGCCAGCAGCCCCCCAGGGCGGGGGGGCCAAGATACGCAGTATTTT. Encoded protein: CASSPPGRGGQDTQYF.

The CDR3 is CATSGGRTNEKLFF. DNA of the CDR3: TGTGCCACCAGCGGCGGGCGGACGAATGAAAAACTGTTTTTT. The chain links TRBV15 to TRBJ1-4; D remains unclear. Trimming pared 5 bases from V and 5 bases from J, leaving 12 bases between. This CDR3 is built from 14 residues. Germline values: CDR1 LNHNV, CDR2 YYDKDF (reference sequence).

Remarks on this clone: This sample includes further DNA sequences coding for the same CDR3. CDR3: CASSGGSYEQYF. DNA for the CDR3: TGTGCCAGCAGCGGTGGTTCCTACGAGCAGTACTTC. The chain couples TRBV5-6 to TRBJ2-7; D uncertain. The V end was cut by 4 bases, the J end by 1 base, with 6 bases between. The CDR3 sequence is 12 residues long. Germline CDR1 and CDR2: SGHDT and YYEEEE. Drawing the rest from reference TRBV5-6 and TRBJ2-7, the complete variable domain is DAGVTQSPTHLIKTRGQQVTLRCSPKSGHDTVSWYQQALGQGPQFIFQYYEEEERQRGNFPDRFSGHQFPNYSSELNVNALLLGDSALYLCASSGGSYEQYFGPGTRLTVT.

CDR3 region: CASSGGLYQPQHF. The CDR3 DNA reads TGTGCCAGCAGTGGGGGACTTTATCAGCCCCAGCATTTT. The chain is built from TRBV6-1 and TRBJ1-5, with D possibly being TRBD1 (5 bases). Looked up from germline, CDR1 is MNHNS and CDR2 is SASEGT. The CDR3 spans 13 residues. Trimming removed 4 bases at V and 5 bases at J, with 9 bases between.

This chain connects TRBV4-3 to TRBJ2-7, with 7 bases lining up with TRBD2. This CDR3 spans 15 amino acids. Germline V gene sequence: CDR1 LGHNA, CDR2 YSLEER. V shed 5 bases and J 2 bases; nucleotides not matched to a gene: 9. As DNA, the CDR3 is TGCGCCAGCAGCAAAGGGGCTAGCGGAACCTACGAGCAGTACTTC. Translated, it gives CASSKGASGTYEQYF.

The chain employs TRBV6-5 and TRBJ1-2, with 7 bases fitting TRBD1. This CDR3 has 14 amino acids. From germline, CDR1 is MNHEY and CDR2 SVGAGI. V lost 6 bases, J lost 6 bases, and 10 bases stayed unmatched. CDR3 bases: TGTGCCAGCAGGGGGGAACAGGGGTGGGATGGCTACACCTTC. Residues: CASRGEQGWDGYTF.

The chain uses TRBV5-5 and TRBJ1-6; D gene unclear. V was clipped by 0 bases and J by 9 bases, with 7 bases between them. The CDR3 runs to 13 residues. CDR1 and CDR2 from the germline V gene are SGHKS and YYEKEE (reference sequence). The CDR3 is CASSLDVVSPLHF. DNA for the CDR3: TGTGCCAGCAGCTTGGATGTGGTTTCACCCCTCCACTTT. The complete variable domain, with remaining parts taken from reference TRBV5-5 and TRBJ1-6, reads DAGVTQSPTHLIKTRGQQVTLRCSPISGHKSVSWYQQVLGQGPQFIFQYYEKEERGRGNFPDRFSARQFPNYSSELNVNALLLGDSALYLCASSLDVVSPLHFGNGTRLTVT.

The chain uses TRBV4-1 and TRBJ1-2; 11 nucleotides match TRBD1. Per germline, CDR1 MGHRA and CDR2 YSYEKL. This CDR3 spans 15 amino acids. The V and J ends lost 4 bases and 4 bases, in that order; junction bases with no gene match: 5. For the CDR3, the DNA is TGCGCCAGCAGCCTACTAGGACAGGGGGCCTATGGCTACACCTTC. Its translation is CASSLLGQGAYGYTF.

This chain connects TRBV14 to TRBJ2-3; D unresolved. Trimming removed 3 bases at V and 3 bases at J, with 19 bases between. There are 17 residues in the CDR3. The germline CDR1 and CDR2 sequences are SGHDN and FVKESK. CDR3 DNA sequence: TGTGCCAGCAGCCAGGGTACCTCCGCCACCCAGACAGATACGCAGTATTTT. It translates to CASSQGTSATQTDTQYF.

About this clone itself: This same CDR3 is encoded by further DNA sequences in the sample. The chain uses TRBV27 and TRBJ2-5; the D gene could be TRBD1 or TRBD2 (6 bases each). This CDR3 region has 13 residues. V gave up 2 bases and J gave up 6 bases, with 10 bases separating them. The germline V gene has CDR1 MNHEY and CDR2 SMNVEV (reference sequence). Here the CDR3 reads CASSLGGGQTQYF. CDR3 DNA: TGTGCCAGCAGTTTAGGTGGGGGGCAGACCCAGTACTTC.

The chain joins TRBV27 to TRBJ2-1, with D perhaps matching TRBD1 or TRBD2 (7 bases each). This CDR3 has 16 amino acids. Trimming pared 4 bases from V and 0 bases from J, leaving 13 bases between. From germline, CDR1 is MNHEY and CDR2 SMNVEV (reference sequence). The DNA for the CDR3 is TGTGCCAGCAGTTCAGGGGGGGGAACCTCCTACAATGAGCAGTTCTTC. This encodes CASSSGGGTSYNEQFF.

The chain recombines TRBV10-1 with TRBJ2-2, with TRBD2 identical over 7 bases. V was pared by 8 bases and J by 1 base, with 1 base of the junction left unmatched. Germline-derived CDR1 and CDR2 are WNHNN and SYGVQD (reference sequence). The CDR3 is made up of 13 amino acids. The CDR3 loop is CASGLENTGELFF. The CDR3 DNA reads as TGCGCCAGCGGACTAGAGAACACCGGGGAGCTGTTTTTT.

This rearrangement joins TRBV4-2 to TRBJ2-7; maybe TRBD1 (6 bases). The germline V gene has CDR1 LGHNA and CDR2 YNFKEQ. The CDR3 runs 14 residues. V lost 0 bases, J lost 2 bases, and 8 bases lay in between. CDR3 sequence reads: CASSQERDTYEQYF. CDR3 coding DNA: TGTGCCAGCAGCCAAGAGAGGGACACCTACGAGCAGTACTTC.

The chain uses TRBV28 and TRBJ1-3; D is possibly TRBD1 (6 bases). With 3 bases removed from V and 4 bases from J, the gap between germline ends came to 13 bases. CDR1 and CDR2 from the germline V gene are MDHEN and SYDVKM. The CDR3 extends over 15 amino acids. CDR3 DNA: TGTGCCAGCAGTTTTGCAGGGGAGCCGGGAAACACCATATATTTT. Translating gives CASSFAGEPGNTIYF. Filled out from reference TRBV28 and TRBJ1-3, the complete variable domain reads DVKVTQSSRYLVKRTGEKVFLECVQDMDHENMFWYRQDPGLGLRLIYFSYDVKMKEKGDIPEGYSVSREKKERFSLILESASTNQTSMYLCASSFAGEPGNTIYFGEGSWLTVV.

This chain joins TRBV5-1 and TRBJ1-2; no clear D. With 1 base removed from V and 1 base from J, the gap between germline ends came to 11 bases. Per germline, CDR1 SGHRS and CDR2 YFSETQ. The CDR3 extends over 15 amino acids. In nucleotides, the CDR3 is TGCGCCAGCAGCTTGATCGGGGATAATAACTATGGCTACACCTTC. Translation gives CASSLIGDNNYGYTF.

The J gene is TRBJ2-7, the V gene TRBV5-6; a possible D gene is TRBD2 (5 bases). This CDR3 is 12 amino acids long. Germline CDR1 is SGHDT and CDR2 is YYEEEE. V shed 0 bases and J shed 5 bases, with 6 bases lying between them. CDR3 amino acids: CASSLEEDEQYF. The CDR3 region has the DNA TGTGCCAGCAGCTTGGAGGAGGACGAGCAGTACTTC.

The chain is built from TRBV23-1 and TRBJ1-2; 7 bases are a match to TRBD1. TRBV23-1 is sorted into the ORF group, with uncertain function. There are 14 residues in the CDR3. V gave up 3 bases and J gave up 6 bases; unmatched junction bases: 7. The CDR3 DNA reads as TGCGCCAGCAGTCATATCGACAGGGTCCATGGCTACACCTTC. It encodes CASSHIDRVHGYTF.

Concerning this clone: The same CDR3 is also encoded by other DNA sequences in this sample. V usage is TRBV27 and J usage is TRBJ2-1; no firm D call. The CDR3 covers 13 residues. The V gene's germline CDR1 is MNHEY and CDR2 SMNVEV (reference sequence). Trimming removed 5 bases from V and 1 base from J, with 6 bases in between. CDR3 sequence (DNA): TGTGCCAGCAGTATCTCTTCCTACAATGAGCAGTTCTTC. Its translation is CASSISSYNEQFF.

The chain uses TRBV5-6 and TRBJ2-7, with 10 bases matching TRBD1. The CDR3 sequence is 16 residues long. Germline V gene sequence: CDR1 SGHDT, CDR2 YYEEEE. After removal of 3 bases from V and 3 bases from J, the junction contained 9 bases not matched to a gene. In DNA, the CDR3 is TGTGCCAGCAGCTCGGGGACAGGGGCCCTAGTCTACGAGCAGTACTTC. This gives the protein CASSSGTGALVYEQYF.

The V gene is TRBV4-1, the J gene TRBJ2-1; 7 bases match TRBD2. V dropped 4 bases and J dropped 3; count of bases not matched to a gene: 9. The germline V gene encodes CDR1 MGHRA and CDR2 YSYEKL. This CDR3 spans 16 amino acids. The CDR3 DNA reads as TGCGCCAGCAGCCTAGTTGGGGAGGGCCTCTACAATGAGCAGTTCTTC. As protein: CASSLVGEGLYNEQFF.

The CDR3 region is CASSYPPSGMSYEQYF. The CDR3 nucleotides read TGTGCCAGCAGTTACCCTCCGTCCGGGATGTCCTACGAGCAGTACTTC. The chain carries TRBV6-6 and TRBJ2-7; TRBD2 is a possible D gene (5 bases). Trimming pared 2 bases from V and 1 base from J, leaving 15 bases between. This CDR3 contains 16 residues. Germline V gene data show CDR1 as MNHNY and CDR2 as SVGAGI (reference sequence).

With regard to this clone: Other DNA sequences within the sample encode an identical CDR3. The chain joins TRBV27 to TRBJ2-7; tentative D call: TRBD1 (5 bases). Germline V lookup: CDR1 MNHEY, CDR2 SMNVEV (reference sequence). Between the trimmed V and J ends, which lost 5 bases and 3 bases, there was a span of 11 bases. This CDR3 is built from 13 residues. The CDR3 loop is CASSVQGLYEQYF. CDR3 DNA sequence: TGTGCCAGCAGTGTCCAGGGTCTCTACGAGCAGTACTTC.

The CDR3 DNA follows: TGTGCCAGCAGCCTTCCACAGGGAGCCAAAAACATTCAGTACTTC. Translating gives CASSLPQGAKNIQYF. The chain recombines TRBV5-4 with TRBJ2-4, with D possibly TRBD1 on 6 matching bases. CDR3 length: 15 amino acids. Trimming took off 4 bases at V and 0 bases at J, with 11 bases between the two ends. Germline-derived CDR1 and CDR2 are SGHNT and YYREEE (reference sequence).